Shown below are 16 T cell receptor beta chains from a single sample sequenced in a study of shared clonotypes between healthy human individuals. Sequencing used immunoSEQ multiplex PCR; TCRdb keeps in-frame clones, though not all of them. The repertoire has about 690,000 clones, roughly 87% of them found once; the top ten carry about 34%. The sequencing input was memory CD8+ T cells from PBMCs. The subset here: CD45RO+ cells pooled with CCR7-negative TemRA cells. The receptors shown here come from a man younger than 30 in good health. Some clones in this sample may be carry-over from other donors' samples.

This clone was recorded a few times. The chain links TRBV19 to TRBJ1-5; no definite D call. The ends were cut back, 7 bases at V and 0 bases at J, with 13 bases in the middle. The CDR3 extends over 15 amino acids. Germline lookup yields CDR1 LNHDA and CDR2 SQIVND (reference sequence). The chain's CDR3 is CASKTFALSNQPQHF. The CDR3 DNA reads TGTGCCAGTAAAACTTTTGCCCTTAGCAATCAGCCCCAGCATTTT.

The chain uses TRBV7-9 and TRBJ1-6; maybe TRBD1 (5 bases). CDR1 and CDR2 (germline): SEHNR, FQNEAQ (reference sequence). Deletions cut 6 bases from V and 7 bases from J, with 10 bases between. CDR3 size: 13 residues. The CDR3 protein is CASREEGNSPLHF. In nucleotides, the CDR3 is TGTGCCAGCAGAGAAGAGGGGAATTCACCCCTCCACTTT.

CDR3 in amino acids: CASSVLAGEGEQFF. In DNA, the CDR3 is TGTGCCAGTAGTGTACTAGCGGGAGAGGGTGAGCAGTTCTTC. V gene TRBV19 combines with J gene TRBJ2-1; 11 positions match TRBD2. The CDR3 loop spans 14 amino acids. V was pared by 5 bases and J by 9 bases, with 6 bases of the junction left unmatched. Germline assignment: CDR1 LNHDA and CDR2 SQIVND (reference sequence). Using reference TRBV19 and TRBJ2-1 for the parts outside the CDR3, the full variable domain is DGGITQSPKYLFRKEGQNVTLSCEQNLNHDAMYWYRQDPGQGLRLIYYSQIVNDFQKGDIAEGYSVSREKKESFPLTVTSAQKNPTAFYLCASSVLAGEGEQFFGPGTRLTVL.

The V and J genes are TRBV27 and TRBJ2-1; unclear D gene. The CDR3 runs 15 residues. Germline assignment: CDR1 MNHEY and CDR2 SMNVEV (reference sequence). Trimming left V 8 bases short and J 2 bases short, with 16 bases between. CDR3 protein: CASRLLETAYNEQFF. The DNA for the CDR3 is TGTGCCAGCCGACTCCTGGAGACGGCCTACAATGAGCAGTTCTTC.

In the case of this clone: This sample also contains other DNA sequences that code for the same CDR3. The chain has TRBV5-1 and TRBJ2-7; a possible D gene is TRBD2 (5 bases). The CDR3 sequence is 14 residues long. The germline V and J ends were trimmed by 1 base and 0 bases, with 8 bases remaining between them. CDR1 is SGHRS, CDR2 YFSETQ, per germline. In DNA, the CDR3 is TGCGCCAGCAGCTTGAGCGGCAGCTCCTACGAGCAGTACTTC. As protein: CASSLSGSSYEQYF.

This clone was counted a single time. V and J are TRBV23-1 and TRBJ1-4; D gene unclear. TRBV23-1 is annotated as an ORF whose role is uncertain. The V end was cut by 1 base, the J end by 10 bases, with 13 bases between. This CDR3 has 14 residues. CDR3 region: CASSQFPAAGKLFF. The CDR3 DNA sequence: TGCGCCAGCAGTCAATTCCCGGCGGCCGGAAAACTGTTTTTT.

The chain combines TRBV5-1 with TRBJ1-2; weak D call: TRBD1 (6 bases). The CDR3 contains 17 residues. V dropped 3 bases and J dropped 4 bases, with 22 bases sitting between them. Germline V gives CDR1 SGHRS, CDR2 YFSETQ. The CDR3 DNA reads TGCGCCAGCAGCTCGACCGAGACAGGCCAGAGCATCTATGGCTACACCTTC. This gives the protein CASSSTETGQSIYGYTF.

The V gene is TRBV27, the J gene TRBJ1-1, with 9 bases identical to TRBD1. With V trimmed by 10 bases and J by 4 bases, 19 bases remained unmatched. The CDR3 totals 17 residues. The germline CDR1 and CDR2 sequences are MNHEY and SMNVEV (reference sequence). CDR3 sequence reads: CATSGGDRVNSITEAFF. CDR3 DNA sequence: TGTGCCACCTCGGGGGGGGACAGGGTGAATTCGATCACTGAAGCTTTCTTT.

This chain connects TRBV7-3 to TRBJ2-1; 7 nucleotides align to TRBD2. From germline, CDR1 is SGHTA and CDR2 FQGTGA. The CDR3 is made up of 16 amino acids. The V and J ends lost 1 base and 9 bases, in that order; junction bases with no gene match: 12. CDR3 in DNA: TGTGCCAGCAGCTTAATCCGCGCGGGGGAGAGGGGTGAGCAGTTCTTC. This gives the protein CASSLIRAGERGEQFF.

The V gene is TRBV6-5, the J gene TRBJ2-7, with a weak D call TRBD1 (5 bases). The V end lost 5 bases, the J end lost 2 bases, and 16 bases lay between the germline ends. The CDR3 covers 15 residues. The germline CDR1 and CDR2 sequences are MNHEY and SVGAGI. CDR3 DNA sequence: TGTGCCAGCAGTAGGGGTAGGATTTCCCCCTACGAGCAGTACTTC. This encodes CASSRGRISPYEQYF.

The V call is TRBV4-2, the J call TRBJ2-7; tentatively, D is TRBD1 or TRBD2 (5 bases each). The germline V gene encodes CDR1 LGHNA and CDR2 YNFKEQ. The V end was cut by 4 bases, the J end by 0 bases, with 10 bases between. This CDR3 comprises 14 residues. In DNA form, the CDR3 reads TGTGCCAGCAGCCTTAGCGACAGCTCCTACGAGCAGTACTTC. It yields the protein CASSLSDSSYEQYF.

The chain joins TRBV28 to TRBJ1-5; possibly TRBD1 for D (5 bases). CDR3 size: 13 residues. Germline V lookup: CDR1 MDHEN, CDR2 SYDVKM. Trimming removed 4 bases from V and 6 bases from J, with 10 bases in between. Here the CDR3 reads CASSYGGSQPQHF. The CDR3 DNA is TGTGCCAGCAGTTACGGGGGATCTCAGCCCCAGCATTTT.

The rearrangement links TRBV9 to TRBJ1-1; no definite D call. The V gene's germline CDR1 is SGDLS and CDR2 YYNGEE. Trimming took 3 bases from V and 6 from J, leaving 12 bases between them. The CDR3 is 13 amino acids. CDR3: CASSASSGAEAFF. The CDR3 bases are TGTGCCAGCAGCGCCTCCTCTGGGGCTGAAGCTTTCTTT.

The gene calls are TRBV5-1 and TRBJ2-2; the match to TRBD1 covers 7 bases. The CDR3 spans 17 residues. With V trimmed by 4 bases and J by 7 bases, 16 bases remained unmatched. Germline V gene data show CDR1 as SGHRS and CDR2 as YFSETQ. The CDR3 DNA reads as TGCGCCAGCAGCAAAACCCGACAGGGCGAGGCGTACGGGGAGCTGTTTTTT. Its protein product is CASSKTRQGEAYGELFF. Supplemented by reference TRBV5-1 and TRBJ2-2, the full variable domain reads KAGVTQTPRYLIKTRGQQVTLSCSPISGHRSVSWYQQTPGQGLQFLFEYFSETQRNKGNFPGRFSGRQFSNSRSEMNVSTLELGDSALYLCASSKTRQGEAYGELFFGEGSRLTVL.

The chain carries TRBV6-5 and TRBJ2-1, with D hard to call. The germline V and J ends were trimmed by 2 bases and 5 bases, with 10 bases remaining between them. The CDR3 sequence is 14 residues long. Germline CDR1 reads MNHEY; CDR2 reads SVGAGI. In DNA form, the CDR3 reads TGTGCCAGCAGTTACAGGCTAGGCCACAATGAGCAGTTCTTC. Amino acid sequence: CASSYRLGHNEQFF.

The chain is built from TRBV7-6 and TRBJ2-3; D uncertain. Germline assignment: CDR1 SGHVS and CDR2 FNYEAQ. CDR3 length: 15 amino acids. Trimming stripped 2 bases from V and 0 bases from J, with 9 bases between. CDR3 residues: CASSLLGLSTDTQYF. Here the CDR3 DNA reads TGTGCCAGCAGCTTACTCGGATTGAGCACAGATACGCAGTATTTT.